This T cell receptor beta chain stems from a study of pediatric ulcerative colitis. Findings of the study overall: Two patients' blood samples yielded substantially fewer templates. Repertoires came from total lymphocyte DNA, so rare subsets like regulatory T cells may be missed.

TCRdb's table, derived via immunoSEQ multiplex PCR, lists solely in-frame clones and lacks some. The repertoire holds roughly 49,000 clones, with more than 60% as singletons. V dropped 0 bases and J dropped 7; count of bases not matched to a gene: 4. The CDR3 spans 16 residues. Germline V gene sequence: CDR1 LGHNA, CDR2 YNFKEQ. Rectal tissue came from one to two pinch biopsies taken at colonoscopy. As regards this clone: The target antigen is unknown.

The sequence came from a girl under 18 with moderate ulcerative colitis. The sequenced sample consisted of gut tissue. The chain combines TRBV4-2 with TRBJ1-6; 9 bases map to TRBD1. The CDR3 reads CASSQEAGTGNSPLHF. DNA for the CDR3: TGTGCCAGCAGCCAAGAGGCCGGGACAGGGAATTCACCCCTCCACTTT.